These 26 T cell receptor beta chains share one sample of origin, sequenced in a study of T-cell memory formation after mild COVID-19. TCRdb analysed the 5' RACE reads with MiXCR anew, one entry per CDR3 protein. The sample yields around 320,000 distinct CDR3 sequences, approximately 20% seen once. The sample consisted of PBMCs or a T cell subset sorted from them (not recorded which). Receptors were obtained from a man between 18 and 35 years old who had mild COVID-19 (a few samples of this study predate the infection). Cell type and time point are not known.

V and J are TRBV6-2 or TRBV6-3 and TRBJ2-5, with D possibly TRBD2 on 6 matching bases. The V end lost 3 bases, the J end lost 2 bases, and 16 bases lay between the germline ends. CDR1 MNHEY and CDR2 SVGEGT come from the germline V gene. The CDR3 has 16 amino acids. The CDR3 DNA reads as TGTGCCAGCAGTTATGGCCCAATAGGAGGGCAAGAGACCCAGTACTTC. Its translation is CASSYGPIGGQETQYF.

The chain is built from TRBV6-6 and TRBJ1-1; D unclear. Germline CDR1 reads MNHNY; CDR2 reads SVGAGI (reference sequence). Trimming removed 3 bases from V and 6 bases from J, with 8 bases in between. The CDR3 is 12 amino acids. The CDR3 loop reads CASSYSSPEAFF. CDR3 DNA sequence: TGTGCCAGCAGTTATAGCTCCCCTGAAGCTTTCTTT.

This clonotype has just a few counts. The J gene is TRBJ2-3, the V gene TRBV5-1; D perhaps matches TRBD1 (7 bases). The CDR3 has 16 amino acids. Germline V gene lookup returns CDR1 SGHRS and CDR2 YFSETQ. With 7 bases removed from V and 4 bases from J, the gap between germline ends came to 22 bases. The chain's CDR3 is CASSLRGRIRADTQYF. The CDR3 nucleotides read TGCGCCAGCTCCCTCAGGGGGAGGATTAGGGCAGATACGCAGTATTTT.

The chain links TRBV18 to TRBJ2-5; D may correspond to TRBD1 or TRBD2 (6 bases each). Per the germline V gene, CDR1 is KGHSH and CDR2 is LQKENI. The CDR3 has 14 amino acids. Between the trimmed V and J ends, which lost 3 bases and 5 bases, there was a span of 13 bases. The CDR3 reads CASSPWGAEETQYF. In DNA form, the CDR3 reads TGTGCCAGCTCACCTTGGGGGGCCGAGGAGACCCAGTACTTC. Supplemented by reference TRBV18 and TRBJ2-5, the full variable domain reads NAGVMQNPRHLVRRRGQEARLRCSPMKGHSHVYWYRQLPEEGLKFMVYLQKENIIDESGMPKERFSAEFPKEGPSILRIQQVVRGDSAAYFCASSPWGAEETQYFGPGTRLLVL.

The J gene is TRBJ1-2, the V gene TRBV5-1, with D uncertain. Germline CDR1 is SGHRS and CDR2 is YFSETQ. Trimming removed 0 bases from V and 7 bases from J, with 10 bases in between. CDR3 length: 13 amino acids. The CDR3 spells CASSLDESGGYTF. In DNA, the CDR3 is TGCGCCAGCAGCTTGGATGAGTCCGGTGGCTACACCTTC.

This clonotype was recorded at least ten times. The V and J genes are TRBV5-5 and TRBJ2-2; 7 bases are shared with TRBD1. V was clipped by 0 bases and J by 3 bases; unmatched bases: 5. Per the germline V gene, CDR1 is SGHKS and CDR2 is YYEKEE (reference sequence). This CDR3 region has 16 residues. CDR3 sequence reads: CASSLGRDSYTGELFF. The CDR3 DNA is TGTGCCAGCAGCTTGGGCCGGGACAGTTACACCGGGGAGCTGTTTTTT.

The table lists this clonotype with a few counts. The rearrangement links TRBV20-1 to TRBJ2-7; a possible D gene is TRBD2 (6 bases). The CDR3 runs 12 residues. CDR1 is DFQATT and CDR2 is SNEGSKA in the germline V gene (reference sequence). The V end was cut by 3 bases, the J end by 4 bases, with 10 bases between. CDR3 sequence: CSASWGTYEQYF. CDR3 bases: TGCAGTGCTAGTTGGGGGACTTACGAGCAGTACTTC.

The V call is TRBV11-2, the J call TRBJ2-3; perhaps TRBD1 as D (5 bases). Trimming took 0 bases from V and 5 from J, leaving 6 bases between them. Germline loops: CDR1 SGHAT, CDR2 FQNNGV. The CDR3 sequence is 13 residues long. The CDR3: CASSLDQGDTQYF. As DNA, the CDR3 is TGTGCCAGCAGCTTAGATCAGGGAGATACGCAGTATTTT.

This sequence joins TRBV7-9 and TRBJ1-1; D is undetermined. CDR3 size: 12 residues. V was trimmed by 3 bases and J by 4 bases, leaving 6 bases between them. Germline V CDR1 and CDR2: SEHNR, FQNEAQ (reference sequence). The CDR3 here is CASSFGFTEAFF. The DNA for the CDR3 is TGTGCCAGCAGCTTCGGGTTCACTGAAGCTTTCTTT.

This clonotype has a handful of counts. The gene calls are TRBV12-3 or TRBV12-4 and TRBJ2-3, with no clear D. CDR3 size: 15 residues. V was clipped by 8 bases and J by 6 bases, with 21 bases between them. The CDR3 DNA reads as TGTGCCAGCGAAAAAATCGGCAGCCCCCGGGATACGCAGTATTTT. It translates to CASEKIGSPRDTQYF.

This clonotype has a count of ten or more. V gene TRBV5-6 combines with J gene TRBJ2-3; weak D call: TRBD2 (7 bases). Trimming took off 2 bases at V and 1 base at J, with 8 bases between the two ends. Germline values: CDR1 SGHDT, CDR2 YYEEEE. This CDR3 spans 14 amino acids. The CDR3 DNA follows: TGTGCCAGCAGCTTCGGGGGGCGCACAGATACGCAGTATTTT. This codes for CASSFGGRTDTQYF.

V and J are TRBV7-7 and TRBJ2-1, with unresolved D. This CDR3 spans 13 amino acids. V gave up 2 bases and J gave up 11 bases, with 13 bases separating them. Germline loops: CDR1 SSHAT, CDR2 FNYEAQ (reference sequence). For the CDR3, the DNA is TGTGCCAGCAGCTTACAGAAGGAGTCCCAGCAGTTCTTC. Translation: CASSLQKESQQFF.

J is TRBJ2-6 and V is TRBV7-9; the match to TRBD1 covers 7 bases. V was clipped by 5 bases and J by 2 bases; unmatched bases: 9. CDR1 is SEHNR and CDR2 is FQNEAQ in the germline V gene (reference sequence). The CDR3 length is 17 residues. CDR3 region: CASSQDRERPGANVLTF. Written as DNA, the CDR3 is TGTGCCAGCAGCCAAGACAGGGAAAGGCCTGGGGCCAACGTCCTGACTTTC. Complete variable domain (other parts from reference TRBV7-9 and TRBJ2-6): DTGVSQNPRHKITKRGQNVTFRCDPISEHNRLYWYRQTLGQGPEFLTYFQNEAQLEKSRLLSDRFSAERPKGSFSTLEIQRTEQGDSAMYLCASSQDRERPGANVLTFGAGSRLTVL.

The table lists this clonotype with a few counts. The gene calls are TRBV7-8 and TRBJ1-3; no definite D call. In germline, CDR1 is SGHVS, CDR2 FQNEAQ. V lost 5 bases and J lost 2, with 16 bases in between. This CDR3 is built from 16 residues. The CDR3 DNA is TGTGCCAGCAGCAAAAATTCCGAGGCAGCTGGAAACACCATATATTTT. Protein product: CASSKNSEAAGNTIYF.

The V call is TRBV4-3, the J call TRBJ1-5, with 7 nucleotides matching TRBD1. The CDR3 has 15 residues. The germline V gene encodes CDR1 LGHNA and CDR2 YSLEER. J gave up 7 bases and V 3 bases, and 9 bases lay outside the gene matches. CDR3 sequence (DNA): TGCGCCAGCAGCCAGTCCATGACAGGGTACCAGCCCCAGCATTTT. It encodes CASSQSMTGYQPQHF.

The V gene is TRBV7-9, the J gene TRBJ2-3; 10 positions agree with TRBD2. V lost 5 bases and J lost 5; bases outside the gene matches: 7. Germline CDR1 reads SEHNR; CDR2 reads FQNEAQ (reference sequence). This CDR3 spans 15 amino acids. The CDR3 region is CASSPSGGPRDTQYF. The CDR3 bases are TGTGCCAGCAGCCCTAGCGGGGGCCCGAGAGATACGCAGTATTTT.

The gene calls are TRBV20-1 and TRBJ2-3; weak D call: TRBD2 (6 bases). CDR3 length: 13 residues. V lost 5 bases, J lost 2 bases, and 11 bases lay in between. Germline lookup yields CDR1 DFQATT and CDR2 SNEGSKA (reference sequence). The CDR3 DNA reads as TGCAGTGCTGGGGGGAGCCCCACAGATACGCAGTATTTT. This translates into CSAGGSPTDTQYF.

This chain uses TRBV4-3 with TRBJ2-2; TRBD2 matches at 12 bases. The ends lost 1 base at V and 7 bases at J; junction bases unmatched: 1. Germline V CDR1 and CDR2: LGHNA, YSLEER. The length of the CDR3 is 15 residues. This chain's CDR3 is CASSQGLAGDGELFF. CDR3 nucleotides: TGCGCCAGCAGCCAAGGACTAGCGGGGGACGGGGAGCTGTTTTTT.

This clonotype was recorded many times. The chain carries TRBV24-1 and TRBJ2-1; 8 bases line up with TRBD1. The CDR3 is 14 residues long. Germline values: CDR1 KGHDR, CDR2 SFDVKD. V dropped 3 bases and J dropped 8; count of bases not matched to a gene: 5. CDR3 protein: CATSDPGTGDEQFF. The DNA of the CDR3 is TGTGCCACCAGTGATCCCGGGACAGGAGATGAGCAGTTCTTC.

CDR3 DNA sequence: TGCGCCAGCGGCGAAAGCTCCTACAATGAGCAGTTCTTC. Amino acid sequence: CASGESSYNEQFF. The chain combines TRBV5-1 with TRBJ2-1; D ambiguous. This CDR3 is built from 13 residues. Germline V gives CDR1 SGHRS, CDR2 YFSETQ. Trimming shortened V by 7 bases and J by 0 bases, and 8 bases separated the two germline ends.

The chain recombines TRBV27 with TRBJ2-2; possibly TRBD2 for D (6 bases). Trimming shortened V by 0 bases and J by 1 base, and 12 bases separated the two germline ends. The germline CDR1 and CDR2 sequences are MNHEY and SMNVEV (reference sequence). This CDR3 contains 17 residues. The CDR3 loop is CASSLSSGLLNTGELFF. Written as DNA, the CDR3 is TGTGCCAGCAGTTTATCATCGGGACTGCTGAACACCGGGGAGCTGTTTTTT.

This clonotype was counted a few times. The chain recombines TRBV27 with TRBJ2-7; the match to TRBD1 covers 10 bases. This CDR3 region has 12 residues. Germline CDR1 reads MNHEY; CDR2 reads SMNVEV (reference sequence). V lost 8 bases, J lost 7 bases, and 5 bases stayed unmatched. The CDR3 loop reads CASGQGVQEQYV. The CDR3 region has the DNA TGTGCCAGCGGACAGGGGGTTCAGGAGCAGTACGTC.

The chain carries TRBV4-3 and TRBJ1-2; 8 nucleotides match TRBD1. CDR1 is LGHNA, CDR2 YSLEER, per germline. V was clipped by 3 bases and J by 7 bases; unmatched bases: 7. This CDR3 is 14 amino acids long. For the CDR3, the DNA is TGCGCCAGCAGCCAGGTCGGGACAGGAGGTGGCTACACCTTC. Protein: CASSQVGTGGGYTF.

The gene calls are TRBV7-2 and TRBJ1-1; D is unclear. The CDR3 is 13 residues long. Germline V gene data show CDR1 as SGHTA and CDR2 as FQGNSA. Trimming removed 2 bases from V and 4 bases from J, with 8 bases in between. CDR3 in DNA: TGTGCCAGCAGCTTATTCGGCTTCACTGAAGCTTTCTTT. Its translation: CASSLFGFTEAFF.

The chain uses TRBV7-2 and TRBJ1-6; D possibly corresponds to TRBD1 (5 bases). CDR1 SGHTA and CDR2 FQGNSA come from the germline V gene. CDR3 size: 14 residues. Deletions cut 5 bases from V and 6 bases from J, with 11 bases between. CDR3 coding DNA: TGTGCCAGCAGCAACCGGGACGGTAATTCACCCCTCCACTTT. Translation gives CASSNRDGNSPLHF.

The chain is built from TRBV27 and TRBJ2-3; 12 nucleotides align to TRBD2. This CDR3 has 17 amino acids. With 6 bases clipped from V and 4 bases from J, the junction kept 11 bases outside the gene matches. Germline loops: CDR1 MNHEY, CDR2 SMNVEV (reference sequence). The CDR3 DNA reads TGTGCCAGCAGCTCATCTAGCGGGGGGGCATTCGCAGATACGCAGTATTTT. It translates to CASSSSSGGAFADTQYF.